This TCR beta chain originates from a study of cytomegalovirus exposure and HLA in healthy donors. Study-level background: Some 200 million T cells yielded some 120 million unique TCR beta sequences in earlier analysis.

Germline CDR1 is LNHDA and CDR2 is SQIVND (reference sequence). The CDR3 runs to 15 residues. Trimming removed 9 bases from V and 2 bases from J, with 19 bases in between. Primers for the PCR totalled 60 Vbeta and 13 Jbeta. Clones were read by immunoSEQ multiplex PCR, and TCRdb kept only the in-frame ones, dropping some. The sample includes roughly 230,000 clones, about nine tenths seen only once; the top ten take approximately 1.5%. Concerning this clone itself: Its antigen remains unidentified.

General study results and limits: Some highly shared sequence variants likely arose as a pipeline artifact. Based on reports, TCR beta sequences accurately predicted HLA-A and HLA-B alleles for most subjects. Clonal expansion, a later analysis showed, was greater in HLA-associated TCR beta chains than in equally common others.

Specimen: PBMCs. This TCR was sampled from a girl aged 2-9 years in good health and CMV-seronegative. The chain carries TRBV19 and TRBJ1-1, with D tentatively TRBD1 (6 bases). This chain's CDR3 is CASKLPGQTNTEAFF. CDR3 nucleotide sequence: TGTGCCAGCAAACTTCCGGGACAAACTAACACTGAAGCTTTCTTT.